In this sample, the clone carrying this T cell receptor beta chain is medium-sized. Its antigen is as yet unknown. Every patient was untreated before thyroid surgery. The CDR3 contains 16 residues. Trimming took 5 bases from V and 6 from J; bases not matched to a gene: 10. CDR1 and CDR2 (germline): MNHNS, SASEGT. Original processing notes: The authors used CDR3 differences across clinicopathological groups to build a distant-metastasis classifier for papillary thyroid cancer. MiXCR was used by TCRdb to re-call the PCR reads. For this entry, the V and J calls and clone size follow TCRdb and not the study's own pipeline. The sample gives about 19,000 clones, 20% to 30% of which show up once; roughly 3.3% is in the top ten. This record comes from a study of metastatic and nonmetastatic thyroid tumors. Study-level information: Both malignant and benign thyroid patients supplied peripheral blood and tumor or nodule tissue samples, across which the repertoires of these patients were then compared. Study results and caveats: Malignant tumors reportedly showed significantly higher TCR beta diversity than benign nodules in both blood and tumor.

The sample was blood. This sequence joins TRBV6-1 and TRBJ2-2; TRBD1 agrees at 9 bases. The receptor comes from a male donor with papillary thyroid cancer or a benign thyroid nodule (not recorded which). Some clones in this sample may be carry-over from other donors' samples. CDR3 in amino acids: CASSFYQGQGPGELFF. In DNA form, the CDR3 reads TGTGCCAGCAGTTTTTACCAGGGACAGGGTCCCGGGGAGCTGTTTTTT.